The 24 T cell receptor beta chains below come from one sample, sequenced in a study of beta chain features in type 1 diabetes. Whole-study findings and limits: The study found moderately but significantly shorter TCRB CDR3s in all four CD4+ subsets of Type 1 diabetes patients.

Expressed TCRB transcripts were sequenced after all isolated RNA was converted to cDNA. Repertoires were generated with immunoSEQ multiplex PCR, while TCRdb's copy carries only in-frame clones and drops some. The sample holds around 160,000 clones, roughly 9% seen once. No cognate antigen is known for these TCRs. What was sequenced was central memory CD4+ T cells from blood. The origin of the receptors is a woman in her twenties or thirties with type 1 diabetes.

This clone was counted only a few times. This chain links TRBV5-1 with TRBJ1-2; D unclear. The germline V and J ends were trimmed by 2 bases and 6 bases, with 14 bases remaining between them. The CDR3 has 14 amino acids. Per germline, CDR1 SGHRS and CDR2 YFSETQ. The CDR3 region is CASSLNGGRHGYTF. The DNA for the CDR3 is TGCGCCAGCAGCTTAAACGGTGGGAGACATGGCTACACCTTC.

V usage is TRBV7-3 and J usage is TRBJ2-2, with D maybe TRBD2 (6 bases). CDR1 and CDR2 from the germline V gene are SGHTA and FQGTGA. The CDR3 has 16 amino acids. V was cut by 4 bases and J by 1 base, with 13 bases left in between. This CDR3 is CASSSPGTENTGELFF. DNA for the CDR3: TGTGCCAGCAGCTCCCCCGGGACTGAGAACACCGGGGAGCTGTTTTTT. Complete variable domain (other parts from reference TRBV7-3 and TRBJ2-2): GAGVSQTPSNKVTEKGKYVELRCDPISGHTALYWYRQSLGQGPEFLIYFQGTGAADDSGLPNDRFFAVRPEGSVSTLKIQRTERGDSAVYLCASSSPGTENTGELFFGEGSRLTVL.

The chain employs TRBV7-9 and TRBJ2-1; 9 bases map to TRBD2. The CDR3 length is 15 residues. V trimming: 5 bases; J trimming: 0 bases; junction bases outside the gene matches: 2. Germline CDR1 is SEHNR and CDR2 is FQNEAQ (reference sequence). In nucleotides, the CDR3 is TGTGCCAGCAGCCGTAGCGGGAGCTCCTACAATGAGCAGTTCTTC. As protein: CASSRSGSSYNEQFF.

The CDR3 is CASSKSGNSYNEQFF. The DNA for the CDR3 is TGTGCCAGCAGTAAAAGCGGGAACTCCTACAATGAGCAGTTCTTC. The chain is built from TRBV6-4 and TRBJ2-1; 7 bases are a match to TRBD2. The CDR3 spans 15 residues. Germline CDR1 and CDR2: MRHNA and SNTAGT. J was trimmed by 0 bases and V by 5 bases; bases with no gene match: 4.

In regard to this clone: The sample contains more than one DNA sequence encoding this CDR3. The chain has TRBV5-1 and TRBJ1-5; perhaps TRBD1 as D (6 bases). V gave up 4 bases and J gave up 0 bases, with 11 bases separating them. The germline V gene encodes CDR1 SGHRS and CDR2 YFSETQ. The CDR3 length is 15 residues. For the CDR3, the DNA is TGCGCCAGCAGCCTGCAGGGGTCTAGCAATCAGCCCCAGCATTTT. Translating gives CASSLQGSSNQPQHF.

This clone was seen a few times. The chain combines TRBV7-2 with TRBJ1-5; 9 nucleotides align to TRBD1. V lost 7 bases and J lost 4; bases outside the gene matches: 8. This CDR3 spans 15 amino acids. CDR1 and CDR2 (germline): SGHTA, FQGNSA. The CDR3 is CASTESGQGNQPQHF. CDR3 nucleotide sequence: TGTGCCAGCACCGAATCCGGACAGGGGAATCAGCCCCAGCATTTT.

The rearrangement uses TRBV6-5 and TRBJ1-2, with TRBD1 matching over 7 bases. V lost 4 bases, J lost 10 bases, and 9 bases stayed unmatched. The CDR3 is made up of 13 amino acids. Germline V CDR1 and CDR2: MNHEY, SVGAGI. In DNA form, the CDR3 reads TGTGCCAGCAGTTCCACCGGGACAGTCGTCTACACCTTC. Amino acids: CASSSTGTVVYTF.

This clone has more than one count but fewer than ten. V and J are TRBV10-1 and TRBJ2-7, with 7 positions matching TRBD2. The CDR3 is 13 residues long. With V trimmed by 5 bases and J by 3 bases, 4 bases remained unmatched. Germline V gene sequence: CDR1 WNHNN, CDR2 SYGVQD (reference sequence). CDR3 coding DNA: TGCGCCAGCAGTCCATCGGGGGGCTACGAGCAGTACTTC. Translating gives CASSPSGGYEQYF.

This sequence joins TRBV28 and TRBJ2-1; 7 nucleotides align to TRBD1. The CDR3 consists of 17 residues. In germline, CDR1 is MDHEN, CDR2 SYDVKM. J was trimmed by 2 bases and V by 2 bases; bases with no gene match: 9. The CDR3 loop reads CASSLAFTGATYNEQFF. DNA of the CDR3: TGTGCCAGCAGTTTAGCGTTTACAGGGGCGACCTACAATGAGCAGTTCTTC.

The chain uses TRBV7-2 and TRBJ2-1; possibly TRBD2 for D (5 bases). The V and J ends lost 0 bases and 3 bases respectively, with 9 bases between them. The CDR3 is made up of 15 amino acids. CDR1 and CDR2 (germline): SGHTA, FQGNSA. In nucleotides, the CDR3 is TGTGCCAGCAGCTTAGCGCGGAGCGGCTACAATGAGCAGTTCTTC. Its protein product is CASSLARSGYNEQFF.

The rearrangement links TRBV7-2 to TRBJ2-1; maybe TRBD2 (6 bases). Germline V lookup: CDR1 SGHTA, CDR2 FQGNSA. The CDR3 extends over 15 amino acids. The V end lost 0 bases, the J end lost 7 bases, and 13 bases lay between the germline ends. The CDR3 DNA follows: TGTGCCAGCAGCTTAGCTGGCGGGATGAAAAATGAGCAGTTCTTC. Amino acids: CASSLAGGMKNEQFF.

This clone was seen a few times. The CDR3 nucleotides are TGTGCCAGCTCAGACGGGACAGGGACTTACGAGCAGTACTTC. Its translation is CASSDGTGTYEQYF. The chain is built from TRBV18 and TRBJ2-7, with TRBD1 identical over 9 bases. J gave up 4 bases and V 5 bases, and 6 bases lay outside the gene matches. Germline V lookup: CDR1 KGHSH, CDR2 LQKENI. The CDR3 is made up of 14 amino acids.

J is TRBJ2-1 and V is TRBV28; TRBD1 might be the D (6 bases). Germline loops: CDR1 MDHEN, CDR2 SYDVKM. CDR3 length: 12 amino acids. Trimming took off 6 bases at V and 15 bases at J, with 18 bases between the two ends. The CDR3 reads CASRSQTGLLFF. The CDR3, as DNA: TGTGCCAGCAGATCCCAGACAGGCCTTTTGTTCTTC.

The sample holds a few counts of this clone. The CDR3 sequence is CASSPQPSGTDYEQYF. The CDR3 bases are TGTGCCAGCTCACCACAGCCCAGCGGGACTGACTACGAGCAGTACTTC. V gene TRBV18 combines with J gene TRBJ2-7, with 7 positions matching TRBD2. The germline V gene has CDR1 KGHSH and CDR2 LQKENI. The ends lost 1 base at V and 3 bases at J; junction bases unmatched: 9. This CDR3 has 16 amino acids. The full variable domain, in which reference TRBV18 and TRBJ2-7 provide the parts outside the CDR3, is NAGVMQNPRHLVRRRGQEARLRCSPMKGHSHVYWYRQLPEEGLKFMVYLQKENIIDESGMPKERFSAEFPKEGPSILRIQQVVRGDSAAYFCASSPQPSGTDYEQYFGPGTRLTVT.

This clone was found a few times. V usage is TRBV7-9 and J usage is TRBJ2-1, with D tentatively TRBD2 (5 bases). From germline, CDR1 is SEHNR and CDR2 FQNEAQ (reference sequence). V was clipped by 5 bases and J by 6 bases, with 14 bases between them. The CDR3 loop spans 14 amino acids. CDR3 nucleotides: TGTGCCAGCAGCCCACAAGGAGGTTTCAATGAGCAGTTCTTC. The encoded protein is CASSPQGGFNEQFF.

This clone was detected ten times or more. The gene calls are TRBV28 and TRBJ1-4, with TRBD1 as a possible D gene (5 bases). Per germline, CDR1 MDHEN and CDR2 SYDVKM. Trimming shortened V by 5 bases and J by 4 bases, and 11 bases separated the two germline ends. The CDR3 has 14 residues. The CDR3 DNA reads TGTGCCAGCAGTACGGACACTCTTAATGAAAAACTGTTTTTT. Protein: CASSTDTLNEKLFF.

This clone was seen only a few times. This chain connects TRBV2 to TRBJ2-7; no definite D call. Germline loops: CDR1 SNHLY, CDR2 FYNNEI. This CDR3 is 12 amino acids long. V lost 3 bases, J lost 3 bases, and 6 bases lay in between. The CDR3 DNA is TGTGCCAGCAGTGACACCTACTACGAGCAGTACTTC. Translation gives CASSDTYYEQYF.

At least ten counts were recorded for this clone. The J gene is TRBJ2-1, the V gene TRBV14; TRBD1 is a possible D gene (5 bases). V was pared by 0 bases and J by 4 bases, with 22 bases between. The CDR3 runs 19 residues. CDR1 and CDR2 from the germline V gene are SGHDN and FVKESK. The CDR3 loop reads CASSQDSRQSQAYYNEQFF. As DNA, the CDR3 is TGTGCCAGCAGCCAAGATTCTAGACAGAGCCAAGCCTATTACAATGAGCAGTTCTTC.

This clone was seen only a few times. This chain connects TRBV7-9 to TRBJ1-1, with D tentatively TRBD1 (5 bases). V lost 3 bases to trimming and J lost 4 bases, with 15 bases between them. This CDR3 is built from 15 residues. Germline CDR1 and CDR2: SEHNR and FQNEAQ (reference sequence). The CDR3 is CASSLSGAGGTEAFF. The CDR3 DNA is TGTGCCAGCAGCTTGAGTGGGGCGGGAGGCACTGAAGCTTTCTTT.

This clone came up a few times. The CDR3 sequence is CASSLMTDHQPQHF. Here the CDR3 DNA reads TGTGCCAGCAGTTTAATGACAGATCATCAGCCCCAGCATTTT. V gene TRBV28 combines with J gene TRBJ1-5; D may be TRBD1 (5 bases). Germline V gives CDR1 MDHEN, CDR2 SYDVKM. Trimming removed 2 bases at V and 5 bases at J, with 10 bases between. The CDR3 is made up of 14 amino acids. Full variable domain (remainder filled in from reference TRBV28 and TRBJ1-5): DVKVTQSSRYLVKRTGEKVFLECVQDMDHENMFWYRQDPGLGLRLIYFSYDVKMKEKGDIPEGYSVSREKKERFSLILESASTNQTSMYLCASSLMTDHQPQHFGDGTRLSIL.

The V call is TRBV28, the J call TRBJ2-6; TRBD1 is a possible D gene (5 bases). Trimming shortened V by 8 bases and J by 0 bases, and 11 bases separated the two germline ends. There are 15 residues in the CDR3. Germline V gene data show CDR1 as MDHEN and CDR2 as SYDVKM. The CDR3 sequence: CASALRGSGANVLTF. The CDR3 nucleotides are TGTGCCAGCGCGCTTAGGGGCTCTGGGGCCAACGTCCTGACTTTC.

V and J are TRBV11-3 and TRBJ2-5, with 10 positions matching TRBD2. The CDR3 is made up of 14 amino acids. Losses at the gene ends were 5 bases for V and 7 bases for J; bases not matched to a gene: 7. Germline V gives CDR1 SGHNT, CDR2 YENEEA. CDR3: CASSPSGTSVTQYF. CDR3 nucleotides: TGTGCCAGCAGCCCGAGTGGGACTAGCGTGACCCAGTACTTC.

The V and J genes are TRBV2 and TRBJ1-1; possible D gene TRBD1, 6 bases. Between the trimmed V and J ends, which lost 2 bases and 1 base, there was a span of 14 bases. Germline V lookup: CDR1 SNHLY, CDR2 FYNNEI. The CDR3 sequence is 16 residues long. CDR3: CASSELGAPTNTEAFF. The CDR3 coding sequence is TGTGCCAGCAGTGAACTGGGGGCGCCGACGAACACTGAAGCTTTCTTT.

The rearrangement links TRBV28 to TRBJ1-4; D is perhaps TRBD1 (6 bases). Trimming took off 6 bases at V and 5 bases at J, with 16 bases between the two ends. CDR1 MDHEN and CDR2 SYDVKM come from the germline V gene. The CDR3 length is 15 residues. The CDR3 here is CASSPTDRVNEKLFF. The CDR3 DNA reads as TGTGCCAGCAGCCCCACGGACAGAGTGAATGAAAAACTGTTTTTT. The whole variable domain, remainder taken from reference TRBV28 and TRBJ1-4, is DVKVTQSSRYLVKRTGEKVFLECVQDMDHENMFWYRQDPGLGLRLIYFSYDVKMKEKGDIPEGYSVSREKKERFSLILESASTNQTSMYLCASSPTDRVNEKLFFGSGTQLSVL.